Detailed here is one T cell receptor beta chain. Its target is not known. TCRdb reprocessed the reads via MiXCR and lists one record per CDR3 protein. The sample has some 350,000 distinct CDR3 sequences; 25% to 35% are singletons. The CDR3 runs to 16 residues. CDR1 and CDR2 (germline): SEHNR, FQNEAQ (reference sequence). After removal of 7 bases from V and 10 bases from J, the junction contained 14 bases not matched to a gene. The data belong to a study of T cell repertoires in cytomegalovirus infection. Study background: Researchers turned to recently identified HLA-C-restricted CMV epitopes as well as well-studied HLA-B-restricted ones. Both CMV infection and a matching HLA type were indicated by public TCR beta signatures. General study points: The ex vivo response showed dominance by HLA-C-restricted CMV-specific TCR beta clonotypes.

This chain uses TRBV7-9 with TRBJ1-6, with 9 bases matching TRBD1. The sequence was obtained from a human donor in good health (CMV status not recorded). Some clones in this sample may be carry-over from other donors' samples. The specimen comprised cultured PBMCs, sampled from culture after CMV antigen stimulation. CDR3 nucleotide sequence: TGTGCCAGCATCTCTGGGACAGGGAACATACGGTCACCCCTCCACTTT. Protein product: CASISGTGNIRSPLHF.